The rows below give T cell receptor beta chains drawn from one sample of a study of T-cell reconstitution after alpha-beta-depleted transplantation in children. MiXCR was run by TCRdb on the PCR reads, yielding one entry per CDR3 protein. This sample has 500,000 or so distinct CDR3 sequences, with over 25% found just once. This specimen was PBMCs from the stem cell graft donor, taken from the stem cell graft. These receptors all stem from a human donor who donated a stem cell graft to a child with aplastic anemia. Each CDR3 is given with its conserved first and last residue. Fields, in order: J gene, D gene, V gene, clone size, CDR3 DNA, CDR3 protein. D genes are given only for firm matches. Clone size is given for some rows only: seen once, a few or many times, or a class if the clone is expanded.

j_gene: TRBJ2-1; d_gene: .; v_gene: TRBV3-1; abundance: .; CDR3nt: TGTGCCAGCAAACAGACCGGGAGCAATGAGCAGTTCTTC; CDR3aa: CASKQTGSNEQFF
j_gene: TRBJ1-5; d_gene: .; v_gene: TRBV21-1; abundance: .; CDR3nt: TGTGCCAGGACAGCTTGGCATAGCAATCAGCCCCAGCATTTT; CDR3aa: CARTAWHSNQPQHF
j_gene: TRBJ2-3; d_gene: .; v_gene: TRBV7-2; abundance: .; CDR3nt: TGTGCCAGCAGCTTAGTTCGCCCAAACACAGATACGCAGTATTTT; CDR3aa: CASSLVRPNTDTQYF
j_gene: TRBJ1-5; d_gene: .; v_gene: TRBV29-1; abundance: .; CDR3nt: TGCAGCGTTCTAACAGCAAATCAGCCCCAGCATTTT; CDR3aa: CSVLTANQPQHF
j_gene: TRBJ1-1; d_gene: .; v_gene: TRBV5-1; abundance: .; CDR3nt: TGCGCCAGCAGCCCCGAGGGGGTCCCAGGGAGCACTGAAGCTTTCTTT; CDR3aa: CASSPEGVPGSTEAFF
j_gene: TRBJ2-1; d_gene: TRBD1; v_gene: TRBV12-3/TRBV12-4; abundance: .; CDR3nt: TGTGCCAGCAGTTTAGGGACAGGGGATGAGCAGTTCTTC; CDR3aa: CASSLGTGDEQFF
j_gene: TRBJ1-2; d_gene: .; v_gene: TRBV18; abundance: .; CDR3nt: TGTGCCAGCTCCCCAACCCAGACAGCCAACTATGGCTACACCTTC; CDR3aa: CASSPTQTANYGYTF
j_gene: TRBJ2-4; d_gene: TRBD1; v_gene: TRBV20-1; abundance: .; CDR3nt: TGCAGTGCCCCGGGACAGGGGGTAAACAGTCAGTACTTC; CDR3aa: CSAPGQGVNSQYF
j_gene: TRBJ2-3; d_gene: .; v_gene: TRBV7-2; abundance: .; CDR3nt: TGTGCCAGCAGCTTAGTAGCCCAACCCAAAGATACGCAGTATTTT; CDR3aa: CASSLVAQPKDTQYF
j_gene: TRBJ2-6; d_gene: .; v_gene: TRBV6-1; abundance: few; CDR3nt: TGTGCCAGCAGCCATGAGGGGGGCCCTGGGGCCAACGTCCTGACTTTC; CDR3aa: CASSHEGGPGANVLTF
j_gene: TRBJ2-2; d_gene: TRBD2; v_gene: TRBV15; abundance: .; CDR3nt: TGTGCCACCTTAAACGGGAGGTTGAACACCGGGGAGCTGTTTTTT; CDR3aa: CATLNGRLNTGELFF
j_gene: TRBJ1-5; d_gene: .; v_gene: TRBV7-2; abundance: .; CDR3nt: TGTGCCAGCAGCTTAGCCACAGGCTCCGTAGACCCACTGTGTAGCAATCAGCCCCAGCATTTT; CDR3aa: CASSLATGSVDPLCSNQPQHF
j_gene: TRBJ2-3; d_gene: TRBD1; v_gene: TRBV29-1; abundance: few; CDR3nt: TGCAGCGGGGACGACAGGGGCGGCACAGATACGCAGTATTTT; CDR3aa: CSGDDRGGTDTQYF
j_gene: TRBJ2-2; d_gene: TRBD2; v_gene: TRBV19; abundance: .; CDR3nt: TGTGCCAGTAGTATAGATCCTAGCGGGCCGGGGACCGGGGAGCTGTTTTTT; CDR3aa: CASSIDPSGPGTGELFF
j_gene: TRBJ2-5; d_gene: .; v_gene: TRBV20-1; abundance: few; CDR3nt: TGCAGTGCTAGAGGCCCCACGGGCGACCAAGAGACCCAGTACTTC; CDR3aa: CSARGPTGDQETQYF
j_gene: TRBJ2-7; d_gene: .; v_gene: TRBV27; abundance: .; CDR3nt: TGTGCCAGCAGTTCCCAGGCAGGGGACCGCGAGCAGTACTTC; CDR3aa: CASSSQAGDREQYF
j_gene: TRBJ2-7; d_gene: TRBD1; v_gene: TRBV29-1; abundance: few; CDR3nt: TGCAGCGTTGAACCTTCAGGGGGCAGCTACGAGCAGTACTTC; CDR3aa: CSVEPSGGSYEQYF